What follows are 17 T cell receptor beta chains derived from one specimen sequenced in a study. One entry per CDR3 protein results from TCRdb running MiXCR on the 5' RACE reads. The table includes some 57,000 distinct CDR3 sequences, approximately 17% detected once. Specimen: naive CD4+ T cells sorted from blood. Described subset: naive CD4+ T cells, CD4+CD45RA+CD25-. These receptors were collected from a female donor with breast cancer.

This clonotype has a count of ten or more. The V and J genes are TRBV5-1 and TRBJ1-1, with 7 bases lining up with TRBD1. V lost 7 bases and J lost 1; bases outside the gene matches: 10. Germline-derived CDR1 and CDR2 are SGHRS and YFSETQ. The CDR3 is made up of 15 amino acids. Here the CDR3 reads CASADRDSPNTEAFF. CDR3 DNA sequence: TGCGCCAGCGCCGACCGGGACAGTCCGAACACTGAAGCTTTCTTT. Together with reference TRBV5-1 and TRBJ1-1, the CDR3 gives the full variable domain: KAGVTQTPRYLIKTRGQQVTLSCSPISGHRSVSWYQQTPGQGLQFLFEYFSETQRNKGNFPGRFSGRQFSNSRSEMNVSTLELGDSALYLCASADRDSPNTEAFFGQGTRLTVV.

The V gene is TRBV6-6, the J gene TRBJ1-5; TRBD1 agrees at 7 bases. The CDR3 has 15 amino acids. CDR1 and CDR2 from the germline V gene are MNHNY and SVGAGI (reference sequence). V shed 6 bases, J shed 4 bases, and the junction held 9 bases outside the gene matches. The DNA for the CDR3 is TGTGCCAGCAGGGAGACAGGGACAAGTAATCAGCCCCAGCATTTT. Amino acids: CASRETGTSNQPQHF.

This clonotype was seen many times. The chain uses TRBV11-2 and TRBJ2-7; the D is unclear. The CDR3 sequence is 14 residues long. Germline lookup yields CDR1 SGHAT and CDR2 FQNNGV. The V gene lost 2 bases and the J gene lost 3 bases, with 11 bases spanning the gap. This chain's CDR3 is CASSLNRQNYEQYF. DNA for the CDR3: TGTGCCAGCAGCTTAAATCGACAAAACTACGAGCAGTACTTC.

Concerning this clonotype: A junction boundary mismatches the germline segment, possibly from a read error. CDR3 protein: CASSQDTGKNIQHF. The CDR3 DNA follows: TGTGCCAGCAGCCAAGATACAGGCAAAAACATTCAGCACTTC. This chain uses TRBV3-1 with TRBJ2-4, with a possible D match to TRBD1 (5 bases). This CDR3 region has 14 residues. CDR1 LGHDT and CDR2 YNNKEL come from the germline V gene (reference sequence).

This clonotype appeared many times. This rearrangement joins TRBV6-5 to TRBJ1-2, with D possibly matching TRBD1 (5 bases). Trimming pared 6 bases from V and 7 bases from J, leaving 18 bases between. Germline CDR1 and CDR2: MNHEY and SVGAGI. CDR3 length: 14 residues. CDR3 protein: CASSRERGRFGYTF. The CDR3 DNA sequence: TGTGCCAGCAGCCGGGAGCGGGGACGGTTTGGCTACACCTTC.

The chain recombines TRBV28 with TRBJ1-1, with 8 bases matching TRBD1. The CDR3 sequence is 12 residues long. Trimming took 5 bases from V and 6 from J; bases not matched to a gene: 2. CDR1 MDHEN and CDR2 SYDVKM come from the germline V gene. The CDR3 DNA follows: TGTGCCAGCAGTCAGACAGGGGCTGAAGCTTTCTTT. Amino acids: CASSQTGAEAFF.

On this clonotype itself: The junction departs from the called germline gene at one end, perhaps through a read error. Here the CDR3 DNA reads TGTGTCAGCAGTCTACGAGGACCCCAGCATTTT. This codes for CVSSLRGPQHF. The chain joins TRBV12-3 or TRBV12-4 to TRBJ1-5; D is uncertain. The CDR3 covers 11 residues.

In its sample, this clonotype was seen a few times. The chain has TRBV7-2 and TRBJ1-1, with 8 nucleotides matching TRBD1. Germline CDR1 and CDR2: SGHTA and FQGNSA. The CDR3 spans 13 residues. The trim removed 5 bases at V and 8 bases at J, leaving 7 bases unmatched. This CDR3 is CASSPWTGKEAFF. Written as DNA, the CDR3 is TGTGCCAGCAGCCCCTGGACAGGGAAGGAAGCTTTCTTT.

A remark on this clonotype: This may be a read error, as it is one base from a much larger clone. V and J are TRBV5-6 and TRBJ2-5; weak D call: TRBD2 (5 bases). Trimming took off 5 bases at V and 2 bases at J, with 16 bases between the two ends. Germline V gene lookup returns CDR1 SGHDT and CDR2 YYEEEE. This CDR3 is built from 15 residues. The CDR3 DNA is TGTGCCAGCAGTTTCTTTGACTGGGAGCAAGAGACCCAGTACTTC. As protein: CASSFFDWEQETQYF.

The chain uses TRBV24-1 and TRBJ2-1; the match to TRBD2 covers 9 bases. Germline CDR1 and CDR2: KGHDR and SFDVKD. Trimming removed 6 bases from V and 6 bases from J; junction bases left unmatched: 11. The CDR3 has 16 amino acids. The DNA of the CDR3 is TGTGCCACCAGTACGTACGGGACTAGCATCACCAATGAGCAGTTCTTC. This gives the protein CATSTYGTSITNEQFF.

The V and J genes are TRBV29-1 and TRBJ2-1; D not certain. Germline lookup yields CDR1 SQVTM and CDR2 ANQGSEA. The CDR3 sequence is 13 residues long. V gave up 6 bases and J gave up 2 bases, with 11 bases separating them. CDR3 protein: CSVCSLTYNEQFF. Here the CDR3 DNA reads TGCAGCGTCTGCAGCCTCACCTACAATGAGCAGTTCTTC.

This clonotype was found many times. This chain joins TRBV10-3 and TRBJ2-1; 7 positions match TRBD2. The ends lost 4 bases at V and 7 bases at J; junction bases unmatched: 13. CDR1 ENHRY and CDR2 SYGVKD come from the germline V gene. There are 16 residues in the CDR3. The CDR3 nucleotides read TGTGCCATCAGTGCAAGTGGCGGGAGAAGGGAAAATGAGCAGTTCTTC. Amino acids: CAISASGGRRENEQFF.

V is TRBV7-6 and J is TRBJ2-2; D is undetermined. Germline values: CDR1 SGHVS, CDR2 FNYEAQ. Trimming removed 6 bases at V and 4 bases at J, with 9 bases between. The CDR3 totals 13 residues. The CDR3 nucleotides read TGTGCCAGCAGTCCACAACCCACCGGGGAGCTGTTTTTT. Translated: CASSPQPTGELFF.

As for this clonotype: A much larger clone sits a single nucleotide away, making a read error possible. The CDR3 nucleotides are TGTGCCAGCAGCCCAAACAGGGGGCGCGGCTACACCTTC. This encodes CASSPNRGRGYTF. The gene calls are TRBV12-3 or TRBV12-4 and TRBJ1-2, with 9 bases that match TRBD1. V was pared by 6 bases and J by 8 bases, with 7 bases of the junction left unmatched. This CDR3 has 13 amino acids.

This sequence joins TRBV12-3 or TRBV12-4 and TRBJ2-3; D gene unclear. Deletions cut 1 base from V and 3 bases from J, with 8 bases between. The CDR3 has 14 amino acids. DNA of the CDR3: TGTGCCAGCAGTTTAGTCGTTCTAACAGATACGCAGTATTTT. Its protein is CASSLVVLTDTQYF.

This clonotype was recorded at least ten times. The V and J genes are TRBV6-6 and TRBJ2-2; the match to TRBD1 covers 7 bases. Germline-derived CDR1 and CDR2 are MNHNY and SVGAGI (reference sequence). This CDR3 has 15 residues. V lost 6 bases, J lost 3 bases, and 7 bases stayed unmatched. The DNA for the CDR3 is TGTGCCAGCAGCCGGACAGGAACGGACACCGGGGAGCTGTTTTTT. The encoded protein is CASSRTGTDTGELFF.

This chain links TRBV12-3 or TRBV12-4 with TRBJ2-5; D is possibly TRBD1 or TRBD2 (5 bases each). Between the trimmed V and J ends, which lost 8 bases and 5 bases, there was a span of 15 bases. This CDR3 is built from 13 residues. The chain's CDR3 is CASVPPGQETQYF. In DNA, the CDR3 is TGTGCCAGCGTACCTCCGGGGCAGGAGACCCAGTACTTC.